Described below is a single TCR beta chain sequence and its context. Its specific antigen is unknown. Base qualities are not provided; no much larger clone lies one nucleotide away. These data originate in a study of blood T cell repertoires in COVID-19 (dated by TCRdb to about 2020). A note on the overall study: The collaborator samples originated in the United States, Italy and Spain and spanned the acute and convalescent phases of COVID-19. The dataset comprised deeply sampled blood TCRbeta repertoires from subjects exposed to, actively infected with, or recovered from COVID-19. Where available, HLA class I and class II types were obtained from metadata supplied by the sample provider rather than from assay-based typing. A freely available public database, intended as a resource for researchers studying the immune response to SARS-CoV-2, is where the repertoires were released. Nearly every sample came with metadata listing a de-identified subject ID, COVID-19 status, age in years and sex. The samples were drawn from the first 160 participants of the ongoing ImmuneRACE study and from 1,254 subjects provided by 6 global collaborators. The prospective study material was composed of cDNA or gDNA derived from T cells, B-cell-depleted T cells, or PBMCs.

TCRbeta CDR3 regions were amplified from genomic DNA using the immunoSEQ Assay, a bias-controlled multiplex PCR. The paper's data handling went like this. Nucleated cell counts per sample were estimated from amplification of reference gene primers within the assay. To quantify the absolute abundance of each unique TCRbeta CDR3 rearrangement, sequence reads were collapsed and filtered. For each sample, productive Simpson clonality was calculated as the square root of Simpson's diversity index across productive rearrangements. TCRdb obtained this table from immuneACCESS and retained in-frame rearrangements with V and J assigned. These tables miss some clones; where compared with another copy, unresolved V genes account for less than half of the shortfall, and the remainder is unexplained. For V, J and clone size, that table is used; D and trimming come from the DNA. The sample yields a few hundred thousand clones; roughly 90% were counted once. Roughly 4% of the sample lies in the top ten.

On the study overall, not on this receptor specifically: How much clinical and demographic metadata was included differed by source and by participant, and the metadata was provided uncurated.

The collaborating institutions used their own protocols to collect whole blood in K2EDTA tubes. For TCRbeta analysis, collaborators shipped samples in one of three forms: frozen whole blood, isolated PBMCs, or DNA extracted from either of those sample types. Specimen: peripheral blood. The sequence was collected from a woman in her forties or fifties with active or convalescent COVID-19.

The bases are TGTGCCATCAGGGGGACGGGGGTCCAAGAGACCCAGTACTTC. It is translated as CAIRGTGVQETQYF. The chain links TRBV10-3 with TRBJ2-5, with TRBD2 tentatively as D gene (6 bases match). There are 14 amino acids in the CDR3, from cysteine to phenylalanine inclusive. The retained sequence is limited to the CDR3, 42 bases, with the frame set at the first base. The germline V gene provides CDR1 ENHRY and CDR2 SYGVKD. V is reduced by 6 bases and J by 1 base, leaving a spacing of 12 bases between them.